The T cell receptor beta chain described here comes from a study of regulatory T cells in long-lasting Graves disease. Notes on this clonotype: One end of the junction varies from germline; a read error may be responsible.

Both iRepertoire HTBI primers and Arm-PCR of CDR3 regions were used to build the TCR beta libraries. Each CDR3 protein gets one entry after TCRdb re-called the multiplex PCR reads with MiXCR. The sample includes about 660,000 distinct CDR3 sequences, 25% to 35% seen only once; the top ten take roughly 40%. Time point here: persistent/refractory GD, antithyroid drugs over 5 years with positive TRAb. Construction of the TCR library relied on RNA isolated from PBMCs. This clonotype was sampled from a female donor with Graves disease. Here the sequenced sample was peripheral blood mononuclear cells (PBMCs), taken when the disease was refractory, from a patient treated with antithyroid drugs.

DNA of the CDR3: TGTGCCAGCTCACGGACCGTACAGGCCCTGAACACTGGAGCTTTCTTT. Amino acid sequence: CASSRTVQALNTGAFF. This chain connects TRBV18 to TRBJ1-1; perhaps TRBD1 as D (5 bases). This CDR3 has 16 amino acids. Germline lookup yields CDR1 KGHSH and CDR2 LQKENI.